The next 15 T cell receptor beta chains were all read from a single sample in a study of cytomegalovirus exposure and HLA in healthy donors. In the PCR, 60 Vbeta and 13 Jbeta primers were used. Assay: immunoSEQ multiplex PCR; the TCRdb copy retains only in-frame clones and omits some. The sample has 200,000 to 250,000 clones, 79% seen once. Sequenced sample: PBMCs. These receptor sequences come from a man aged 45-65 years in good health and CMV-seronegative.

V and J are TRBV18 and TRBJ2-2; D is perhaps TRBD1 (5 bases). The CDR3 is made up of 15 amino acids. CDR1 and CDR2 from the germline V gene are KGHSH and LQKENI. The V end lost 0 bases, the J end lost 5 bases, and 10 bases lay between the germline ends. The CDR3 here is CASSPPGDWTGELFF. CDR3 nucleotides: TGTGCCAGCTCACCACCAGGGGATTGGACCGGGGAGCTGTTTTTT.

The rearrangement uses TRBV28 and TRBJ2-5; 10 bases align to TRBD1. Germline CDR1 reads MDHEN; CDR2 reads SYDVKM. The CDR3 runs 18 residues. Trimming took 1 base from V and 5 from J; bases not matched to a gene: 13. The CDR3 sequence: CASSLLLLGTGAGETQYF. Written as DNA, the CDR3 is TGTGCCAGCAGTTTATTACTCTTAGGGACAGGGGCTGGGGAGACCCAGTACTTC.

The rearrangement links TRBV10-1 to TRBJ2-1; possible D gene TRBD1, 6 bases. Germline assignment: CDR1 WNHNN and CDR2 SYGVQD (reference sequence). V shed 3 bases and J shed 4 bases, with 13 bases lying between them. The CDR3 runs to 15 residues. In nucleotides, the CDR3 is TGCGCCAGCAGTGATGGGGGCCTACAGTACAATGAGCAGTTCTTC. Translated: CASSDGGLQYNEQFF.

V is TRBV9 and J is TRBJ1-4; 11 bases match TRBD1. The V gene end was trimmed by 4 bases and the J gene end by 4 bases; junction bases not matched to a gene: 6. From germline, CDR1 is SGDLS and CDR2 YYNGEE. The CDR3 covers 16 residues. CDR3 DNA: TGTGCCAGCAGCCCGGACAGGGGGCAGGGTAATGAAAAACTGTTTTTT. Protein: CASSPDRGQGNEKLFF.

This chain connects TRBV30 to TRBJ1-2, with D possibly being TRBD1 (6 bases). This CDR3 is 14 amino acids long. CDR1 and CDR2 from the germline V gene are GTSNPN and SVGIG (reference sequence). Trimming pared 3 bases from V and 4 bases from J, leaving 15 bases between. CDR3 residues: CAWSRNYRAYGYTF. Here the CDR3 DNA reads TGTGCCTGGAGCCGAAACTACAGGGCCTATGGCTACACCTTC.

The chain has TRBV27 and TRBJ2-5; possibly TRBD2 for D (7 bases). Trimming pared 4 bases from V and 0 bases from J, leaving 21 bases between. This CDR3 region has 18 residues. The germline V gene encodes CDR1 MNHEY and CDR2 SMNVEV (reference sequence). CDR3: CASSYPGGREIHQETQYF. In DNA, the CDR3 is TGTGCCAGCAGTTACCCCGGGGGGCGGGAGATCCACCAAGAGACCCAGTACTTC.

V and J are TRBV28 and TRBJ1-5, with a possible D match to TRBD1 (5 bases). Germline V gene lookup returns CDR1 MDHEN and CDR2 SYDVKM. V was pared by 3 bases and J by 5 bases, with 20 bases between. This CDR3 is built from 17 residues. The CDR3 here is CASSLFRQGLGYQPQHF. Here the CDR3 DNA reads TGTGCCAGCAGTTTGTTTCGGCAGGGTTTGGGATATCAGCCCCAGCATTTT.

V and J are TRBV28 and TRBJ2-7; 8 nucleotides align to TRBD1. Trimming at V came to 6 bases and at J to 5 bases, leaving 6 bases not matched to a gene. The CDR3 is 13 residues long. Germline CDR1 reads MDHEN; CDR2 reads SYDVKM. CDR3 DNA sequence: TGTGCCAGCAGGAGGACAGGGACCAACGAGCAGTACTTC. It is translated as CASRRTGTNEQYF. The full variable domain, in which reference TRBV28 and TRBJ2-7 provide the parts outside the CDR3, is DVKVTQSSRYLVKRTGEKVFLECVQDMDHENMFWYRQDPGLGLRLIYFSYDVKMKEKGDIPEGYSVSREKKERFSLILESASTNQTSMYLCASRRTGTNEQYFGPGTRLTVT.

The chain employs TRBV5-1 and TRBJ2-2; 9 nucleotides match TRBD2. Per germline, CDR1 SGHRS and CDR2 YFSETQ. The trim removed 0 bases at V and 1 base at J, leaving 1 base unmatched. This CDR3 has 16 amino acids. The DNA for the CDR3 is TGCGCCAGCAGCTTGGCACTAGCGGGGAACACCGGGGAGCTGTTTTTT. Encoded protein: CASSLALAGNTGELFF.

The rearrangement uses TRBV27 and TRBJ2-1; D remains ambiguous. The CDR3 totals 16 residues. Trimming stripped 0 bases from V and 0 bases from J, with 9 bases between. Germline-derived CDR1 and CDR2 are MNHEY and SMNVEV (reference sequence). The CDR3 nucleotides are TGTGCCAGCAGTTTATCGCCGCGAAGCTCCTACAATGAGCAGTTCTTC. It translates to CASSLSPRSSYNEQFF.

The genes are TRBV28 and TRBJ1-4; D perhaps matches TRBD1 (5 bases). Germline V gene sequence: CDR1 MDHEN, CDR2 SYDVKM. The CDR3 has 12 amino acids. Trimming took 11 bases from V and 3 from J, leaving 10 bases between them. CDR3 in DNA: TGTGCCTCCCGGGGGGCTAATGAAAAACTGTTTTTT. Translated, it gives CASRGANEKLFF.

A few counts support this clone. In nucleotides, the CDR3 is TGTGCCAGCAGTTTTGCAGGGGCAGGCGAGCAGTACTTC. Translated, it gives CASSFAGAGEQYF. This sequence joins TRBV27 and TRBJ2-7, with D possibly being TRBD1 (6 bases). V dropped 3 bases and J dropped 6 bases, with 12 bases sitting between them. Germline V gives CDR1 MNHEY, CDR2 SMNVEV (reference sequence). This CDR3 contains 13 residues.

The sample holds one count of this clone. The chain has TRBV10-3 and TRBJ2-1; 11 bases map to TRBD2. This CDR3 contains 16 residues. Per the germline V gene, CDR1 is ENHRY and CDR2 is SYGVKD. Unmatched junction bases numbered 5, after V lost 0 bases and J lost 7 bases. This CDR3 is CAISESPSGRNNEQFF. CDR3 DNA: TGTGCCATCAGTGAGTCGCCTAGCGGGAGGAATAATGAGCAGTTCTTC.

Concerning this clone itself: The junction departs from the called germline gene at one end, perhaps through a read error. Other nucleotide sequences from this sample produce the same CDR3. The J gene is TRBJ2-6, the V gene TRBV7-9; D may be TRBD2 (5 bases). Germline loops: CDR1 SEHNR, CDR2 FQNEAQ (reference sequence). CDR3 length: 15 residues. CDR3 in amino acids: CASSGSLSGANVLTF. CDR3 nucleotide sequence: TGCGCCAGCAGCGGCTCTCTCTCTGGGGCCAACGTCCTGACTTTC.

This clone came up once. This sequence joins TRBV2 and TRBJ2-5; 11 bases map to TRBD2. The CDR3 extends over 15 amino acids. The V gene end was trimmed by 4 bases and the J gene end by 4 bases; junction bases not matched to a gene: 5. Germline CDR1 and CDR2: SNHLY and FYNNEI. CDR3 sequence: CASSGIAGGRETQYF. The CDR3 DNA reads TGTGCCAGCAGTGGCATAGCGGGAGGGCGAGAGACCCAGTACTTC. Combining the CDR3 with reference TRBV2 and TRBJ2-5 gives the whole variable domain EPEVTQTPSHQVTQMGQEVILRCVPISNHLYFYWYRQILGQKVEFLVSFYNNEISEKSEIFDDQFSVERPDGSNFTLKIRSTKLEDSAMYFCASSGIAGGRETQYFGPGTRLLVL.